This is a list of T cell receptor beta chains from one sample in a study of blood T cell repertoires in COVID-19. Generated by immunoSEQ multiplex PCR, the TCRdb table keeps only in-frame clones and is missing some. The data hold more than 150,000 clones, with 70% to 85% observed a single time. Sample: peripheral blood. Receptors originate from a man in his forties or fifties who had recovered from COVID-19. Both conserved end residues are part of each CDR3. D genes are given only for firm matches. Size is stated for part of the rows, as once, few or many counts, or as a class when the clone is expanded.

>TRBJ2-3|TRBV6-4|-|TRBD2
CASSASGGSGTDTQYF
TGTGCCAGCAGTGCTTCGGGGGGGTCCGGCACAGATACGCAGTATTTT
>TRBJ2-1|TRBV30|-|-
CAWSLQGDEQFF
TGTGCCTGGAGTTTACAGGGCGATGAGCAGTTCTTC
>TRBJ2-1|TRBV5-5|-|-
CASSARLDSYNEQFF
TGTGCCAGCAGCGCACGACTAGATTCCTACAATGAGCAGTTCTTC
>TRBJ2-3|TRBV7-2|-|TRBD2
CASSLNGRGADTQYF
TGTGCCAGCAGCTTAAATGGGAGGGGAGCAGATACGCAGTATTTT
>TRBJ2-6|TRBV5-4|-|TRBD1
CASSPPGQAFSGANVLTF
TGTGCCAGCAGTCCTCCGGGACAGGCCTTCTCTGGGGCCAACGTCCTGACTTTC
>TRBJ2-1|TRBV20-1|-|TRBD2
CSASPLAGGPREQFF
TGCAGTGCTAGTCCCCTAGCGGGAGGGCCTCGTGAGCAGTTCTTC
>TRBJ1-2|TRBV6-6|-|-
CASSPLGTGPGVGGYTF
TGTGCCAGCAGTCCCTTAGGGACGGGCCCAGGGGTAGGTGGCTACACCTTC
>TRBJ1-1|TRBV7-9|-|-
CASSYGQNTEAFF
TGTGCCAGCAGCTATGGACAAAACACTGAAGCTTTCTTT
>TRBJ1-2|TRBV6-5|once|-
CASTTGGASGYTF
TGTGCCAGCACCACGGGGGGGGCCTCCGGCTACACCTTC
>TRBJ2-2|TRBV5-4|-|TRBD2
CASSTGTSGLTGELFF
TGTGCCAGCAGCACCGGGACTAGCGGGCTGACCGGGGAGCTGTTTTTT
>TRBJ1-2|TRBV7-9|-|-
CASSSTWGFGYTF
TGTGCCAGCAGCTCGACATGGGGCTTTGGCTACACCTTC
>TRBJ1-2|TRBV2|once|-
CASTGARGGYTF
TGTGCCAGCACAGGGGCGCGTGGAGGCTACACCTTC
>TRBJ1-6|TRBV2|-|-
CASSANRHRANSPLHF
TGTGCCAGCAGTGCTAACCGTCACAGGGCTAATTCACCCCTCCACTTT
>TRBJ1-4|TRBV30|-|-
CAWSPGHHNEKLFF
TGTGCCTGGAGTCCGGGACACCATAATGAAAAACTGTTTTTT
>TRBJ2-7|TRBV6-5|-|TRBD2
CASSSSGRAREQYF
TGTGCCAGCAGTTCTAGCGGGAGGGCCAGGGAGCAGTACTTC
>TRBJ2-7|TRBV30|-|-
CAWSEGTGGYEQYF
TGTGCCTGGAGTGAGGGGACCGGGGGCTACGAGCAGTACTTC
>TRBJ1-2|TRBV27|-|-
CASSFRRENYGYTF
TGTGCCAGCAGTTTCCGGAGGGAGAACTATGGCTACACCTTC
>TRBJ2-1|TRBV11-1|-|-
CASSLARAYNNEQFF
TGTGCCAGCAGCTTAGCGCGGGCCTACAACAATGAGCAGTTCTTC
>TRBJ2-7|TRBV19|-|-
CASSTGLSSYEQYF
TGTGCCAGTAGTACGGGACTTAGCTCCTACGAGCAGTACTTC
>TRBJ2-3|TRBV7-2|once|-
CASSREFPDTQYF
TGTGCCAGCAGCCGGGAGTTCCCAGATACGCAGTATTTT
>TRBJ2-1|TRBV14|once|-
CASSLAGTGRSGEQFF
TGTGCCAGCAGCCTAGCGGGGACAGGGAGGTCGGGTGAGCAGTTCTTC
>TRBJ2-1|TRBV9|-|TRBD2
CASSTQAGVEQFF
TGTGCCAGCAGCACTCAAGCGGGAGTCGAGCAGTTCTTC
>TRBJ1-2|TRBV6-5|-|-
CASSRENTNYGYTF
TGTGCCAGCAGTCGGGAGAATACTAACTATGGCTACACCTTC
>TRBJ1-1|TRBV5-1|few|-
CASSPSQGLFGTEAFF
TGCGCCAGCAGCCCGTCGCAGGGGCTTTTCGGCACTGAAGCTTTCTTT
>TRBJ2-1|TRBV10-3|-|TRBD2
CAISVRSGTYNEQFF
TGTGCCATCAGTGTCCGTAGCGGGACCTACAATGAGCAGTTCTTC
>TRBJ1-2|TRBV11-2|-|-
CASSLGSQDNYGYTF
TGTGCCAGCAGCTTGGGCAGTCAAGACAACTATGGCTACACCTTC
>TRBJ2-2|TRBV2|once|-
CASRADGANTGELFF
TGTGCCAGCAGGGCTGACGGAGCGAACACCGGGGAGCTGTTTTTT
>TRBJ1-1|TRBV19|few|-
CASSSPGRENTEAFF
TGTGCCAGTAGCTCCCCCGGACGGGAGAACACTGAAGCTTTCTTT
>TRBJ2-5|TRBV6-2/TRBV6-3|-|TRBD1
CASSYSSSGGVETQYF
TGTGCCAGCAGTTACTCAAGTTCAGGGGGCGTAGAGACCCAGTACTTC
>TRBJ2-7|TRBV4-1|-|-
CASSQDNQGLSYEQYF
TGCGCCAGCAGCCAGGATAATCAGGGTCTTTCCTACGAGCAGTACTTC
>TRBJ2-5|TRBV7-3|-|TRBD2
CASSLGGRAAETQYF
TGTGCCAGCAGCTTGGGCGGGAGGGCCGCAGAGACCCAGTACTTC
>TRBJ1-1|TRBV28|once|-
CASSFPRVRTEAFF
TGTGCCAGCAGTTTCCCCAGGGTCCGCACTGAAGCTTTCTTT
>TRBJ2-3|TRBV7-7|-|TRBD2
CASSPGTRPDTQYF
TGTGCCAGCAGCCCCGGGACTAGGCCAGATACGCAGTATTTT
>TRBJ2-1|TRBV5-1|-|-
CASTRRGAYNEQFF
TGCGCCAGCACTCGCAGGGGGGCTTACAATGAGCAGTTCTTC
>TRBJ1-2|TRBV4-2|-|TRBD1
CASSQSGTGGADPYGYTF
TGTGCCAGCAGCCAGTCCGGGACAGGGGGCGCCGATCCCTATGGCTACACCTTC
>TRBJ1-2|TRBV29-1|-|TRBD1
CSEQTGAYGYTF
TGCAGCGAACAGACAGGGGCCTATGGCTACACCTTC
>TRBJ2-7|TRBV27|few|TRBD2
CASSPGTSWEQYF
TGTGCCAGCAGTCCCGGGACTAGTTGGGAGCAGTACTTC
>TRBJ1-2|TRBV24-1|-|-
CATSDWGQYNF
TGTGCCACCAGTGATTGGGGGCAATACAACTTC
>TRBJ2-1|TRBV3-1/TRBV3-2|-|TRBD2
CASSQDLLAVYNEQFF
TGTGCCAGCAGCCAAGATCTTCTAGCGGTATACAATGAGCAGTTCTTC
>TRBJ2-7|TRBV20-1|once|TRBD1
CSASRAAGGAYEQYF
TGCAGTGCTAGTCGTGCGGCAGGGGGCGCTTACGAGCAGTACTTC
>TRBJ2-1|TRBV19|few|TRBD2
CASKSPLAGGNSNEQFF
TGTGCCAGTAAAAGTCCCTTAGCGGGAGGGAATAGCAATGAGCAGTTCTTC
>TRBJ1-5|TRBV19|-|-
CASSISGQLYSNQPQHF
TGTGCCAGTAGTATAAGTGGACAGCTTTATAGCAATCAGCCCCAGCATTTT
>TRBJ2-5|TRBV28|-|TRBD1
CASNKRGQGSMGETQYF
TGTGCCAGCAACAAAAGGGGACAGGGTAGTATGGGCGAGACCCAGTACTTC
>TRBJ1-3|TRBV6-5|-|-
CASSYSGSGTGNTIYF
TGTGCCAGCAGTTACTCGGGTTCGGGTACGGGAAACACCATATATTTT
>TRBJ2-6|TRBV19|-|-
CASSILLSSGANVLTF
TGTGCCAGTAGTATACTGCTATCCTCTGGGGCCAACGTCCTGACTTTC
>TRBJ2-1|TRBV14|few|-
CASSQVLSNEQFF
TGTGCCAGCAGCCAAGTTCTTTCCAATGAGCAGTTCTTC
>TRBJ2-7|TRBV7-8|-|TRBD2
CASSKPGLAYEQYF
TGTGCCAGCAGCAAACCGGGACTAGCGTACGAGCAGTACTTC
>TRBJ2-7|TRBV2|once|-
CASSLDYEQYF
TGTGCCAGCAGTTTAGACTACGAGCAGTACTTC
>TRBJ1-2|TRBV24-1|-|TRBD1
CATSDPDRDYTF
TGTGCCACCAGTGACCCGGACAGGGACTACACCTTC
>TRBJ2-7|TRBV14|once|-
CASSQGSGEQYF
TGTGCCAGCAGCCAAGGATCGGGGGAGCAGTACTTC
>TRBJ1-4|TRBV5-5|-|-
CASSPRSGEKLFF
TGTGCCAGCAGCCCCAGAAGCGGGGAAAAACTGTTTTTT
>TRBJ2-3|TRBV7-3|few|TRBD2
CASSPSSGGTDTQYF
TGTGCCAGCAGCCCTTCTAGCGGGGGCACAGATACGCAGTATTTT
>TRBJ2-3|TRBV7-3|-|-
CASSRNRVSTDTQYF
TGTGCCAGCAGCAGGAACAGGGTTAGCACAGATACGCAGTATTTT
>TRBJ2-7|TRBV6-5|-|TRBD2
CASSQTGLANEQYF
TGTGCCAGCAGTCAAACTGGACTAGCGAACGAGCAGTACTTC